One and the same sample provided the 30 T cell receptor beta chains below, sequenced in a study of CD8+CD57+ T cells in acquired aplastic anemia. Previously, flow cytometry had revealed CD8+CD57+ cell expansion in the patients chosen for sequencing. For CDR3 and TCR beta VDJ profiling, genomic DNA was the template used. Each CDR3 protein gets one entry after TCRdb re-called the reads with MiXCR. The sample yields around 430,000 distinct CDR3 sequences, around 30% seen once. Sequencing was performed on sorted CD4+, CD8+, or CD8+CD57+ T cells (not recorded which) from PBMCs. Receptors were obtained from a human donor with aplastic anemia.

CDR3 sequence (DNA): TGTGCCAGCAGCTTAGGTGGACGCTTCACCGGGGAGCTGTTTTTT. This gives the protein CASSLGGRFTGELFF. V is TRBV7-2 and J is TRBJ2-2, with D unclear. CDR1 is SGHTA, CDR2 FQGNSA, per germline. V was trimmed by 1 base and J by 4 bases, leaving 10 bases between them. The CDR3 is 15 residues long.

The chain is built from TRBV6-1 and TRBJ1-1; the match to TRBD1 covers 9 bases. Germline CDR1 MNHNS, CDR2 SASEGT. The J segment lost 4 bases and the V segment lost 4 bases, leaving 7 bases of the junction unmatched. There are 15 residues in the CDR3. The CDR3 spells CASSALTGGTTEAFF. The CDR3 DNA reads as TGTGCCAGCAGTGCCTTGACAGGGGGGACCACTGAAGCTTTCTTT.

This clonotype has ten or more counts. The V and J genes are TRBV14 and TRBJ2-6; tentative D call: TRBD2 (5 bases). Germline CDR1 reads SGHDN; CDR2 reads FVKESK. V dropped 5 bases and J dropped 0 bases, with 14 bases sitting between them. This CDR3 comprises 17 residues. The CDR3 nucleotides are TGTGCCAGCAGCTCACGGACTCATTTCTCTGGGGCCAACGTCCTGACTTTC. It is translated as CASSSRTHFSGANVLTF. Complete variable domain (other parts from reference TRBV14 and TRBJ2-6): EAGVTQFPSHSVIEKGQTVTLRCDPISGHDNLYWYRRVMGKEIKFLLHFVKESKQDESGMPNNRFLAERTGGTYSTLKVQPAELEDSGVYFCASSSRTHFSGANVLTFGAGSRLTVL.

This clonotype was observed a few times. V and J are TRBV5-1 and TRBJ2-6, with D unresolved. Germline loops: CDR1 SGHRS, CDR2 YFSETQ. CDR3 length equals 15 residues. V was pared by 0 bases and J by 2 bases, with 6 bases between. The CDR3 spells CASSLAIPGANVLTF. DNA of the CDR3: TGCGCCAGCAGCTTGGCGATTCCTGGGGCCAACGTCCTGACTTTC.

This clonotype was seen a few times. The chain recombines TRBV29-1 with TRBJ2-7; 15 bases are shared with TRBD2. Germline CDR1 and CDR2: SQVTM and ANQGSEA. The CDR3 runs 17 residues. The junction had 9 bases not matched to a gene; V was cut back by 6 bases and J by 0 bases. The chain's CDR3 is CSVEKGLAGGFSYEQYF. As DNA, the CDR3 is TGCAGCGTGGAAAAGGGACTAGCGGGAGGATTCTCCTACGAGCAGTACTTC.

This clonotype was counted only a few times. J is TRBJ1-5 and V is TRBV6-1; no clear D gene. CDR1 and CDR2 (germline): MNHNS, SASEGT. The CDR3 totals 13 residues. Trimming shortened V by 7 bases and J by 1 base, and 8 bases separated the two germline ends. The chain's CDR3 is CASTLYSNQPQHF. CDR3 sequence (DNA): TGTGCCAGCACTCTGTACAGCAATCAGCCCCAGCATTTT.

This clonotype was recorded only once. This chain links TRBV19 with TRBJ2-7, with D perhaps TRBD2 (6 bases). Germline values: CDR1 LNHDA, CDR2 SQIVND (reference sequence). Trimming cost V 9 bases and J 3 bases, with 18 bases left between them. CDR3 size: 14 residues. DNA for the CDR3: TGTGCCAGCAGGACCGGAGGGAGGTACTACGAGCAGTACTTC. Its protein is CASRTGGRYYEQYF. Drawing the rest from reference TRBV19 and TRBJ2-7, the complete variable domain is DGGITQSPKYLFRKEGQNVTLSCEQNLNHDAMYWYRQDPGQGLRLIYYSQIVNDFQKGDIAEGYSVSREKKESFPLTVTSAQKNPTAFYLCASRTGGRYYEQYFGPGTRLTVT.

There are a few counts of this clonotype. The chain carries TRBV14 and TRBJ2-3, with TRBD2 matching 7 bases. There are 16 residues in the CDR3. Looked up from germline, CDR1 is SGHDN and CDR2 is FVKESK. Losses at the gene ends were 2 bases for V and 0 bases for J; bases not matched to a gene: 5. The CDR3 nucleotides are TGTGCCAGCAGCCAAACAGCGGGACTGAGCACAGATACGCAGTATTTT. This sequence encodes CASSQTAGLSTDTQYF.

About this clonotype itself: This could be a read error, since a much larger clone is one nucleotide away. This chain joins TRBV6-1 and TRBJ1-5, with no clear D. This CDR3 contains 13 residues. Germline V gene lookup returns CDR1 MNHNS and CDR2 SASEGT. This chain's CDR3 is CAAGGRVNQSQHF. As DNA, the CDR3 is TGTGCCGCAGGCGGGCGGGTTAATCAGTCCCAGCATTTT.

The chain links TRBV20-1 to TRBJ1-2, with D possibly TRBD1 on 5 matching bases. CDR3 size: 14 residues. CDR1 is DFQATT, CDR2 SNEGSKA, per germline (reference sequence). The ends were cut back, 4 bases at V and 8 bases at J, with 20 bases in the middle. CDR3 in DNA: TGCAGTGCTATCGGGGGAGGGCAGGGTGAGGGCTACACCTTC. Amino acids: CSAIGGGQGEGYTF.

V and J are TRBV12-3 or TRBV12-4 and TRBJ1-6; D is possibly TRBD1 (5 bases). Trimming removed 8 bases from V and 0 bases from J, with 23 bases in between. The CDR3 has 19 amino acids. The CDR3 nucleotides read TGTGCCAGCGCTCCCCGAGCGGGGGATACCAGCTCCTATAATTCACCCCTCCACTTT. This translates into CASAPRAGDTSSYNSPLHF.

The chain has TRBV24-1 and TRBJ2-3, with D perhaps matching TRBD2 (6 bases). The length of the CDR3 is 16 residues. The germline V gene has CDR1 KGHDR and CDR2 SFDVKD. Trimming shortened V by 1 base and J by 2 bases, and 12 bases separated the two germline ends. The CDR3 nucleotides read TGTGCCACCAGTGATTTTGGGACTCTTGACACAGATACGCAGTATTTT. Protein sequence: CATSDFGTLDTDTQYF.

This clonotype occurred many times. This chain joins TRBV15 and TRBJ1-2, with D unresolved. The CDR3 contains 16 residues. V lost 0 bases, J lost 3 bases, and 14 bases lay in between. CDR1 LNHNV and CDR2 YYDKDF come from the germline V gene (reference sequence). CDR3 sequence reads: CATSRDSGVQYYGYTF. The CDR3, as DNA: TGTGCCACCAGCAGAGATTCGGGAGTGCAGTACTATGGCTACACCTTC. Looking up the rest from reference TRBV15 and TRBJ1-2 gives the full variable domain: DAMVIQNPRYQVTQFGKPVTLSCSQTLNHNVMYWYQQKSSQAPKLLFHYYDKDFNNEADTPDNFQSRRPNTSFCFLDIRSPGLGDTAMYLCATSRDSGVQYYGYTFGSGTRLTVV.

The gene calls are TRBV28 and TRBJ2-1; D assignment may be TRBD1 or TRBD2 (5 bases each). Trimming cost V 3 bases and J 16 bases, with 16 bases left between them. Germline lookup yields CDR1 MDHEN and CDR2 SYDVKM. The CDR3 sequence is 12 residues long. CDR3 DNA: TGTGCCAGCAGTTTTAAGGGATTTGGGGGATTCTTC. Protein sequence: CASSFKGFGGFF.

This clonotype was seen a handful of times. The DNA of the CDR3 is TGTGCCAGCAGCTTAGCACTAGCGGGGGTCACAGATACGCAGTATTTT. It is translated as CASSLALAGVTDTQYF. The V call is TRBV11-1, the J call TRBJ2-3, with TRBD2 identical over 11 bases. Unmatched junction bases numbered 1, after V lost 0 bases and J lost 2 bases. This CDR3 contains 16 residues. CDR1 and CDR2 (germline): SGHAT, FQDESV (reference sequence).

This clonotype was seen a few times. The gene calls are TRBV4-3 and TRBJ2-5; D may match TRBD1 or TRBD2 (5 bases each). This CDR3 has 13 amino acids. The germline V gene has CDR1 LGHNA and CDR2 YSLEER. Trimming stripped 2 bases from V and 7 bases from J, with 11 bases between. For the CDR3, the DNA is TGCGCCAGCAGCCAATCGGGACCCGGGACCCAGTACTTC. Translated, it gives CASSQSGPGTQYF.

The rearrangement links TRBV11-1 to TRBJ1-1, with D tentatively TRBD1 (5 bases). The length of the CDR3 is 17 residues. Germline values: CDR1 SGHAT, CDR2 FQDESV (reference sequence). V was clipped by 1 base and J by 3 bases, with 18 bases between them. The CDR3 spells CASSLGSAGTFHTEAFF. In DNA, the CDR3 is TGTGCCAGCAGCTTAGGGTCCGCAGGGACCTTTCACACTGAAGCTTTCTTT. Full variable domain (missing parts from reference TRBV11-1 and TRBJ1-1): EAEVAQSPRYKITEKSQAVAFWCDPISGHATLYWYRQILGQGPELLVQFQDESVVDDSQLPKDRFSAERLKGVDSTLKIQPAELGDSAMYLCASSLGSAGTFHTEAFFGQGTRLTVV.

In this sample, this clonotype turned up a few times. The chain has TRBV6-1 and TRBJ1-2; TRBD1 matches 7 bases. The CDR3 covers 14 residues. Germline loops: CDR1 MNHNS, CDR2 SASEGT. The trim removed 8 bases at V and 4 bases at J, leaving 10 bases unmatched. The chain's CDR3 is CASRPQGQIYGYTF. CDR3 coding DNA: TGTGCCAGCCGCCCACAGGGACAGATCTATGGCTACACCTTC.

This clonotype was detected a few times. CDR3 residues: CASSAPAGGPPWEQYF. Here the CDR3 DNA reads TGTGCCAGCAGCGCCCCAGCGGGAGGGCCTCCTTGGGAGCAGTACTTC. The V call is TRBV7-8, the J call TRBJ2-7; 10 bases are a match to TRBD2. This CDR3 has 16 residues. Germline trimming cut 5 bases from V and 7 bases from J; bases unmatched to any gene: 14. Per germline, CDR1 SGHVS and CDR2 FQNEAQ.

V usage is TRBV15 and J usage is TRBJ1-2; no clear D gene. The V gene's germline CDR1 is LNHNV and CDR2 YYDKDF (reference sequence). V lost 3 bases to trimming and J lost 2 bases, with 16 bases between them. The CDR3 extends over 16 amino acids. The CDR3 loop is CATSSFEAAWNYGYTF. In DNA form, the CDR3 reads TGTGCCACCAGCAGCTTTGAGGCCGCCTGGAACTATGGCTACACCTTC. The variable domain in full, with the rest retrieved from reference TRBV15 and TRBJ1-2, is DAMVIQNPRYQVTQFGKPVTLSCSQTLNHNVMYWYQQKSSQAPKLLFHYYDKDFNNEADTPDNFQSRRPNTSFCFLDIRSPGLGDTAMYLCATSSFEAAWNYGYTFGSGTRLTVV.

There are many counts of this clonotype. The chain links TRBV10-1 to TRBJ1-6; D not certain. Germline values: CDR1 WNHNN, CDR2 SYGVQD (reference sequence). CDR3 length: 15 residues. The CDR3 DNA sequence: TGCCAGAAAGCCGAGACCGAAGACTATAATTCACCCCTCCACTTT. Encoded protein: CQKAETEDYNSPLHF.

The sample holds a few counts of this clonotype. The rearrangement links TRBV20-1 to TRBJ2-3; 12 bases fit TRBD2. With V trimmed by 7 bases and J by 6 bases, 17 bases remained unmatched. The CDR3 is 17 amino acids. Germline V gene sequence: CDR1 DFQATT, CDR2 SNEGSKA (reference sequence). CDR3 DNA: TGCAGTGTCGCCCGGGCTAGCGGGAGGGCCATTTTGGATACGCAGTATTTT. Its translation: CSVARASGRAILDTQYF.

The table lists this clonotype with many counts. The chain combines TRBV20-1 with TRBJ2-5; D is perhaps TRBD2 (5 bases). The CDR3 extends over 13 amino acids. Germline lookup yields CDR1 DFQATT and CDR2 SNEGSKA (reference sequence). Trimming stripped 1 base from V and 4 bases from J, with 10 bases between. In DNA form, the CDR3 reads TGCAGTGCTAGAGGGGAGCACGGAGAGACCCAGTACTTC. Translation: CSARGEHGETQYF.

This clonotype has a count of ten or more. J is TRBJ1-5 and V is TRBV7-9; D is possibly TRBD1 (5 bases). In germline, CDR1 is SEHNR, CDR2 FQNEAQ (reference sequence). V dropped 4 bases and J dropped 7 bases, with 11 bases sitting between them. The CDR3 extends over 13 amino acids. The CDR3 sequence: CASSSDRSQPQHF. The CDR3 DNA reads as TGTGCCAGCAGCTCCGACAGAAGCCAGCCCCAGCATTTT.

This chain joins TRBV6-2 or TRBV6-3 and TRBJ2-1; no reliable D call. The V and J ends lost 2 bases and 2 bases respectively, with 13 bases between them. The CDR3 covers 16 residues. Germline CDR1 is MNHEY and CDR2 is SVGEGT. In DNA, the CDR3 is TGTGCCAGCAGTTACACCGGACGAACGACCTACAATGAGCAGTTCTTC. It translates to CASSYTGRTTYNEQFF.

This clonotype was seen many times. This chain uses TRBV29-1 with TRBJ2-5; a weak D match, TRBD1 (7 bases). The CDR3 contains 14 residues. V gave up 8 bases and J gave up 2 bases, with 18 bases separating them. The germline CDR1 and CDR2 sequences are SQVTM and ANQGSEA. CDR3 residues: CSLQGGTAQETQYF. CDR3 nucleotide sequence: TGCAGCCTTCAAGGGGGGACAGCTCAAGAGACCCAGTACTTC.

The sample holds many counts of this clonotype. The chain combines TRBV10-1 with TRBJ2-7; 12 bases are shared with TRBD2. The CDR3 has 17 residues. The germline CDR1 and CDR2 sequences are WNHNN and SYGVQD (reference sequence). The trim removed 0 bases at V and 1 base at J, leaving 4 bases unmatched. CDR3 region: CASSESTSGRKSYEQYF. The CDR3 DNA is TGCGCCAGCAGTGAGTCGACTAGCGGGAGAAAATCCTACGAGCAGTACTTC.

The table lists this clonotype with a count of one. The V gene is TRBV4-2, the J gene TRBJ1-2, with D possibly TRBD1 on 6 matching bases. Trimming took 8 bases from V and 0 from J, leaving 13 bases between them. The CDR3 runs 14 residues. Germline V lookup: CDR1 LGHNA, CDR2 YNFKEQ. In DNA, the CDR3 is TGTGCCAGCTTCCTACAGGGTTCTAACTATGGCTACACCTTC. This encodes CASFLQGSNYGYTF.

This clonotype was found a few times. The chain carries TRBV11-1 and TRBJ1-4, with unresolved D. CDR3 length: 15 residues. Germline V CDR1 and CDR2: SGHAT, FQDESV (reference sequence). Trimming shortened V by 2 bases and J by 6 bases, and 13 bases separated the two germline ends. This chain's CDR3 is CASSLSDGSHEKLFF. Here the CDR3 DNA reads TGTGCCAGCAGCTTATCGGACGGATCGCATGAAAAACTGTTTTTT.

As regards this clonotype: This clone may be a read error of a much larger clone one base away. The J gene is TRBJ2-4, the V gene TRBV15; the D gene is possibly TRBD1 (6 bases). CDR1 and CDR2 (germline): LNHNV, YYDKDF (reference sequence). This CDR3 has 13 amino acids. The V end was cut by 8 bases, the J end by 9 bases, with 17 bases between. The CDR3 region is CATLRDTSCIQYF. In nucleotides, the CDR3 is TGTGCCACCCTACGGGACACCAGCTGCATTCAGTACTTC. The entire variable domain, with the rest obtained from reference TRBV15 and TRBJ2-4, is as follows: DAMVIQNPRYQVTQFGKPVTLSCSQTLNHNVMYWYQQKSSQAPKLLFHYYDKDFNNEADTPDNFQSRRPNTSFCFLDIRSPGLGDTAMYLCATLRDTSCIQYFGAGTRLSVL.